The next 5 T cell receptor beta chains were all read from a single sample in a study of beta chain features in type 1 diabetes. As every portion of the isolated RNA was reverse transcribed, the sequencing read expressed TCRB transcripts. Sequencing used immunoSEQ multiplex PCR; TCRdb keeps in-frame clones, though not all of them. The sample yields about 370,000 clones, roughly 16% seen once. Sequenced material: naive CD4+ T cells from blood. The receptor source for this set is a young woman in good health.

This clone has only a few counts. The CDR3 coding sequence is TGTGCCATCAGTGCCGGGGGGACGGCCTCATACTTC. This encodes CAISAGGTASYF. The V gene is TRBV10-3, the J gene TRBJ2-7, with 7 bases that match TRBD2. V lost 4 bases, J lost 13 bases, and 10 bases stayed unmatched. CDR1 and CDR2 from the germline V gene are ENHRY and SYGVKD. This CDR3 spans 12 amino acids.

This clone was picked up a small number of times. The genes are TRBV7-9 and TRBJ2-1, with 8 bases that match TRBD2. This CDR3 contains 17 residues. Germline CDR1 is SEHNR and CDR2 is FQNEAQ (reference sequence). Losses at the gene ends were 5 bases for V and 4 bases for J; bases not matched to a gene: 13. The CDR3 loop reads CASSHIPSGPSYNEQFF. CDR3 nucleotide sequence: TGTGCCAGCAGCCACATCCCTAGCGGGCCCTCTTACAATGAGCAGTTCTTC.

The CDR3 nucleotides are TGCGCCAGCAGATTCGGACAGGGGGCCGGGGGCTATGGCTACACCTTC. It encodes CASRFGQGAGGYGYTF. The chain uses TRBV5-1 and TRBJ1-2, with TRBD1 identical over 11 bases. CDR1 SGHRS and CDR2 YFSETQ come from the germline V gene. The CDR3 totals 16 residues. Trimming at V came to 5 bases and at J to 4 bases, leaving 10 bases not matched to a gene.

This clone came up a few times. The rearrangement uses TRBV28 and TRBJ1-1; D is undetermined. This CDR3 spans 13 amino acids. Germline V gene data show CDR1 as MDHEN and CDR2 as SYDVKM. Trimming cost V 6 bases and J 1 base, with 9 bases left between them. The CDR3 is CASSHPGNTEAFF. The CDR3 coding sequence is TGTGCCAGCAGCCACCCGGGGAACACTGAAGCTTTCTTT.

The V and J genes are TRBV7-2 and TRBJ2-3; 7 bases are a match to TRBD2. V shed 3 bases and J 4 bases; nucleotides not matched to a gene: 1. The CDR3 covers 13 residues. Per the germline V gene, CDR1 is SGHTA and CDR2 is FQGNSA. Here the CDR3 reads CASSLGGPDTQYF. The CDR3 DNA reads as TGTGCCAGCAGCTTGGGAGGGCCAGATACGCAGTATTTT.